A selection of T cell receptor beta chains follows, all from one sample in a study of graft-versus-host responses after intestinal transplantation. Data came from immunoSEQ multiplex PCR; TCRdb stores just in-frame clones and leaves some out. The data show approximately 26,000 clones, roughly 82% seen once. No cognate antigen is known for these TCRs. This specimen consisted of unstimulated CD4+ T cells sorted from spleen or lymph node cells, obtained before intestinal transplant. The receptor set was obtained from a human donor who received an intestinal transplant. Both conserved end residues are part of each CDR3. The D gene is left open where the match is weak. Expanded clones get a size class; other rows say once, few or many, or leave the size out.

j_call: TRBJ2-1
clone_size: .
v_call: TRBV11-2
d_call: .
cdr3_aa: CASRSTGYNEQFF
cdr3_nt: TGTGCCAGCAGGTCTACAGGGTACAATGAGCAGTTCTTC

j_call: TRBJ1-2
clone_size: .
v_call: TRBV20-1
d_call: .
cdr3_aa: CSASGYGYTF
cdr3_nt: TGCAGTGCTAGTGGCTATGGCTACACCTTC

j_call: TRBJ2-3
clone_size: few
v_call: TRBV5-1
d_call: .
cdr3_aa: CASREGGSTDTQYF
cdr3_nt: TGCGCCAGCAGGGAGGGGGGAAGCACAGATACGCAGTATTTT

j_call: TRBJ2-7
clone_size: .
v_call: TRBV6-1
d_call: TRBD2
cdr3_aa: CPQPSREGEQYF
cdr3_nt: TGTCCCCAGCCCTCCAGGGAGGGCGAGCAGTACTTC

j_call: TRBJ1-1
clone_size: .
v_call: TRBV6-5
d_call: .
cdr3_aa: CASSFNRVGTEAFF
cdr3_nt: TGTGCCAGCAGCTTCAACAGGGTCGGCACTGAAGCTTTCTTT

j_call: TRBJ1-1
clone_size: .
v_call: TRBV6-1
d_call: .
cdr3_aa: CASSPASGDTEAFF
cdr3_nt: TGTGCCAGCAGCCCCGCCTCAGGGGACACTGAAGCTTTCTTT

j_call: TRBJ2-7
clone_size: .
v_call: TRBV11-2
d_call: .
cdr3_aa: CASSLSGSYEQYF
cdr3_nt: TGTGCCAGCAGCTTATCCGGCTCCTACGAGCAGTACTTC

j_call: TRBJ1-3
clone_size: .
v_call: TRBV5-1
d_call: TRBD1
cdr3_aa: CASRRDSSGNTIYF
cdr3_nt: TGCGCCAGCAGGAGGGACAGCTCTGGAAACACCATATATTTT

j_call: TRBJ2-7
clone_size: .
v_call: TRBV25-1
d_call: TRBD2
cdr3_aa: CASSDLGLAGSYEQYF
cdr3_nt: TGTGCCAGCAGTGACTTAGGACTAGCGGGATCCTACGAGCAGTACTTC

j_call: TRBJ2-7
clone_size: .
v_call: TRBV7-7
d_call: TRBD1
cdr3_aa: CASSLGTGVYEQYF
cdr3_nt: TGTGCTAGCAGCTTAGGAACAGGGGTCTACGAGCAGTACTTC

j_call: TRBJ2-1
clone_size: once
v_call: TRBV5-1
d_call: .
cdr3_aa: CASSLAGTPEFF
cdr3_nt: TGCGCCAGCAGCTTGGCTGGGACCCCAGAGTTCTTC

j_call: TRBJ1-1
clone_size: .
v_call: TRBV4-2
d_call: .
cdr3_aa: CASSQDPGRPNTEAFF
cdr3_nt: TGTGCCAGCAGCCAAGATCCAGGAAGGCCCAACACTGAAGCTTTCTTT

j_call: TRBJ2-6
clone_size: .
v_call: TRBV5-4
d_call: TRBD1
cdr3_aa: CASSLAGTAPGSGANVLTF
cdr3_nt: TGTGCCAGCAGCTTGGCTGGGACAGCCCCGGGATCTGGGGCCAACGTCCTGACTTTC

j_call: TRBJ2-5
clone_size: .
v_call: TRBV7-6
d_call: TRBD2
cdr3_aa: CASSPLRGGGGETQYF
cdr3_nt: TGTGCCAGCAGCCCCCTACGGGGCGGGGGGGGCGAGACCCAGTACTTC

j_call: TRBJ2-5
clone_size: once
v_call: TRBV12-5
d_call: .
cdr3_aa: CASGPGTTYQETQYF
cdr3_nt: TGTGCTAGTGGCCCCGGGACAACGTACCAAGAGACCCAGTACTTC

j_call: TRBJ1-2
clone_size: .
v_call: TRBV20-1
d_call: .
cdr3_aa: CSASENGYTF
cdr3_nt: TGCAGTGCTAGTGAAAATGGCTACACCTTC

j_call: TRBJ2-3
clone_size: .
v_call: TRBV19
d_call: TRBD2
cdr3_aa: CASSVSPRGVTDTQYF
cdr3_nt: TGTGCCAGTAGTGTATCGCCGCGGGGGGTAACAGATACGCAGTATTTT

j_call: TRBJ1-2
clone_size: .
v_call: TRBV5-5
d_call: .
cdr3_aa: CASSLGWTADNYGYTF
cdr3_nt: TGTGCCAGCAGCTTGGGTTGGACGGCCGATAACTATGGCTACACCTTC

j_call: TRBJ2-6
clone_size: .
v_call: TRBV28
d_call: .
cdr3_aa: CASSLGRGGANVLTF
cdr3_nt: TGTGCCAGCAGCTTGGGGCGCGGAGGGGCCAACGTCCTGACTTTC

j_call: TRBJ2-7
clone_size: .
v_call: TRBV10-3
d_call: TRBD1
cdr3_aa: CAIATGGSYEQYF
cdr3_nt: TGTGCCATCGCGACAGGGGGGTCCTACGAGCAGTACTTC

j_call: TRBJ2-5
clone_size: .
v_call: TRBV2
d_call: TRBD2
cdr3_aa: CASSASLAGGPGYF
cdr3_nt: TGTGCCAGCAGTGCTTCCCTAGCGGGAGGGCCCGGGTACTTC

j_call: TRBJ1-5
clone_size: .
v_call: TRBV21-1
d_call: .
cdr3_aa: CASSNDRVKKAQHF
cdr3_nt: TGTGCCAGCAGCAATGACAGGGTTAAAAAGGCCCAGCATTTT

j_call: TRBJ1-6
clone_size: few
v_call: TRBV6-5
d_call: .
cdr3_aa: CASSYGTAYNSPLHF
cdr3_nt: TGTGCCAGCAGTTACGGTACAGCTTATAATTCACCCCTCCACTTT

j_call: TRBJ2-1
clone_size: .
v_call: TRBV5-8
d_call: TRBD2
cdr3_aa: CASSILTSGRDDEQFF
cdr3_nt: TGTGCCAGCAGCATTTTAACTAGCGGGAGAGACGATGAGCAGTTCTTC

j_call: TRBJ2-7
clone_size: .
v_call: TRBV6-1
d_call: TRBD2
cdr3_aa: CAASGRVSDEQYF
cdr3_nt: TGTGCCGCTAGCGGGAGGGTGTCAGACGAGCAGTACTTC

j_call: TRBJ1-6
clone_size: .
v_call: TRBV18
d_call: .
cdr3_aa: CASSPGFSYNSPLHF
cdr3_nt: TGTGCCAGCTCACCAGGGTTCTCCTATAATTCACCCCTCCACTTT

j_call: TRBJ2-2
clone_size: .
v_call: TRBV2
d_call: TRBD2
cdr3_aa: CASSQTSGDTGELFF
cdr3_nt: TGTGCCAGCAGTCAGACTAGCGGAGACACCGGGGAGCTGTTTTTT

j_call: TRBJ2-7
clone_size: .
v_call: TRBV5-5
d_call: .
cdr3_aa: CASSLGQDYEQYF
cdr3_nt: TGTGCCAGCAGCTTGGGACAGGACTACGAGCAGTACTTC

j_call: TRBJ2-3
clone_size: .
v_call: TRBV5-1
d_call: TRBD2
cdr3_aa: CASSAGRAVDTQYF
cdr3_nt: TGCGCCAGCAGCGCCGGGAGGGCCGTAGATACGCAGTATTTT

j_call: TRBJ1-2
clone_size: .
v_call: TRBV7-2
d_call: .
cdr3_aa: CASSFVRDRLYGYTF
cdr3_nt: TGTGCCAGCAGCTTCGTTAGGGACCGACTCTATGGCTACACCTTC

j_call: TRBJ1-6
clone_size: .
v_call: TRBV5-1
d_call: .
cdr3_aa: CASTRVLNSPLHF
cdr3_nt: TGCGCCAGTACCAGGGTCCTAAATTCACCCCTCCACTTT

j_call: TRBJ1-5
clone_size: .
v_call: TRBV19
d_call: TRBD1
cdr3_aa: CASRRDRGANQPQHF
cdr3_nt: TGTGCCAGTAGAAGGGACAGGGGGGCCAATCAGCCCCAGCATTTT

j_call: TRBJ1-1
clone_size: .
v_call: TRBV6-1
d_call: .
cdr3_aa: CASSVGAGVSNTEAFF
cdr3_nt: TGTGCCAGCAGTGTGGGGGCAGGGGTTTCGAACACTGAAGCTTTCTTT

j_call: TRBJ2-1
clone_size: .
v_call: TRBV5-1
d_call: .
cdr3_aa: CASSLAGRSYNEQFF
cdr3_nt: TGCGCCAGCAGCTTGGCGGGGAGATCCTACAATGAGCAGTTCTTC

j_call: TRBJ1-1
clone_size: .
v_call: TRBV6-6
d_call: .
cdr3_aa: CASTSNTEAFF
cdr3_nt: TGTGCCAGCACGTCGAACACTGAAGCTTTCTTT

j_call: TRBJ1-1
clone_size: .
v_call: TRBV28
d_call: .
cdr3_aa: CASSLERPRNTEAFF
cdr3_nt: TGTGCCAGCAGTTTAGAACGCCCGCGGAACACTGAAGCTTTCTTT

j_call: TRBJ2-7
clone_size: .
v_call: TRBV29-1
d_call: TRBD2
cdr3_aa: CSVEDRGDGSSGRANEQYF
cdr3_nt: TGCAGCGTTGAAGATCGAGGCGACGGATCTAGCGGGAGGGCCAACGAGCAGTACTTC

j_call: TRBJ1-3
clone_size: .
v_call: TRBV6-5
d_call: .
cdr3_aa: CASSYIPSSGNTIYF
cdr3_nt: TGTGCCAGCAGTTACATACCGTCCTCTGGAAACACCATATATTTT

j_call: TRBJ1-1
clone_size: .
v_call: TRBV19
d_call: .
cdr3_aa: CASSIRPGTANTEAFF
cdr3_nt: TGTGCCAGTAGTATTCGTCCCGGGACGGCTAACACTGAAGCTTTCTTT

j_call: TRBJ1-2
clone_size: .
v_call: TRBV19
d_call: TRBD1
cdr3_aa: CASSMDRDYGYTF
cdr3_nt: TGTGCCAGTAGTATGGACAGGGACTATGGCTACACCTTC

j_call: TRBJ1-1
clone_size: few
v_call: TRBV21-1
d_call: .
cdr3_aa: CASSKGLHRGYTEAFF
cdr3_nt: TGTGCCAGCAGCAAAGGGCTGCACAGGGGTTACACTGAAGCTTTCTTT

j_call: TRBJ2-4
clone_size: few
v_call: TRBV27
d_call: .
cdr3_aa: CASSLIPGQGRDIQYF
cdr3_nt: TGTGCCAGCAGTTTAATCCCTGGGCAGGGCCGGGACATTCAGTACTTC

j_call: TRBJ2-2
clone_size: .
v_call: TRBV5-1
d_call: .
cdr3_aa: CATRLGTETGELFF
cdr3_nt: TGCGCCACCAGATTAGGGACGGAGACCGGGGAGCTGTTTTTT

j_call: TRBJ2-5
clone_size: .
v_call: TRBV4-1
d_call: .
cdr3_aa: CASSQVPLVQETQYF
cdr3_nt: TGCGCCAGCAGCCAAGTGCCCCTAGTCCAAGAGACCCAGTACTTC

j_call: TRBJ1-2
clone_size: .
v_call: TRBV5-1
d_call: TRBD1
cdr3_aa: CASSPGVTGFGYTF
cdr3_nt: TGCGCCAGCAGCCCGGGAGTGACAGGGTTTGGCTACACCTTC

j_call: TRBJ2-2
clone_size: .
v_call: TRBV20-1
d_call: .
cdr3_aa: CSARTTGELFF
cdr3_nt: TGCAGTGCTCGGACCACCGGGGAGCTGTTTTTT

j_call: TRBJ1-5
clone_size: .
v_call: TRBV10-3
d_call: TRBD1
cdr3_aa: CAIRGGADQPQHF
cdr3_nt: TGTGCCATCAGAGGGGGCGCGGACCAGCCCCAGCATTTT

j_call: TRBJ2-7
clone_size: .
v_call: TRBV5-5
d_call: .
cdr3_aa: CASSLRKRAGISYEQYF
cdr3_nt: TGTGCCAGCAGCTTGCGAAAGCGGGCGGGTATCTCCTACGAGCAGTACTTC

j_call: TRBJ1-5
clone_size: .
v_call: TRBV5-6
d_call: .
cdr3_aa: CASSSLPGPGSPQHF
cdr3_nt: TGTGCCAGCAGCTCCCTTCCGGGACCGGGGTCGCCCCAGCATTTT

j_call: TRBJ2-7
clone_size: .
v_call: TRBV6-1
d_call: TRBD1
cdr3_aa: CASSALTGGSYEQYF
cdr3_nt: TGTGCCAGCAGCGCCTTGACAGGGGGCAGTTACGAGCAGTACTTC

j_call: TRBJ2-1
clone_size: .
v_call: TRBV10-3
d_call: TRBD2
cdr3_aa: CAISEGLAGGGNEQFF
cdr3_nt: TGTGCCATCAGTGAGGGACTAGCGGGGGGAGGTAATGAGCAGTTCTTC

j_call: TRBJ2-1
clone_size: .
v_call: TRBV7-2
d_call: TRBD2
cdr3_aa: CASRSQREGFYNEQFF
cdr3_nt: TGTGCCAGCAGGTCTCAGCGGGAGGGCTTCTACAATGAGCAGTTCTTC

j_call: TRBJ1-2
clone_size: once
v_call: TRBV9
d_call: TRBD1
cdr3_aa: CASSSVTGGYGYTF
cdr3_nt: TGTGCCAGCAGCAGTGTAACAGGGGGCTATGGCTACACCTTC